The 23 T cell receptor beta chains below were found in one sample sequenced in a study of Ad26.COV2.S vaccination and SARS-CoV-2 variants. The protocol was immunoSEQ multiplex PCR, while the TCRdb copy is restricted to in-frame clones and leaves out a portion. Of around 450,000 clones in the sample, 85% to 90% are singletons; the top ten hold over 2%. Treatment denoted: some 20 received Ad26.COV2.S at low or high dose, single or two shots; about 5 received placebo; per-sample allocation not given. Day 63 after the first injection of vaccine or placebo was the sampling time. The material was peripheral blood, obtained in a trial of Ad26.COV2.S vaccine versus placebo. Receptor source: a person aged 18-65 years who received the Ad26.COV2.S COVID-19 vaccine or a placebo.

This chain's CDR3 is CASSFRDRTYEQYF. The CDR3 bases are TGTGCCAGCAGTTTCCGGGACAGGACGTACGAGCAGTACTTC. The chain combines TRBV6-2 or TRBV6-3 with TRBJ2-7; the match to TRBD1 covers 8 bases. The CDR3 totals 14 residues. J lost 4 bases, V lost 4 bases, and 6 bases had no gene match. In germline, CDR1 is MNHEY, CDR2 SVGEGT.

The genes are TRBV7-9 and TRBJ1-1; a possible D gene is TRBD1 (6 bases). V lost 1 base and J lost 1, with 7 bases in between. The CDR3 sequence is 14 residues long. The germline gives CDR1 SEHNR, CDR2 FQNEAQ (reference sequence). The chain's CDR3 is CASSLETGNTEAFF. In DNA, the CDR3 is TGTGCCAGCAGCTTAGAGACAGGGAACACTGAAGCTTTCTTT.

The chain uses TRBV24-1 and TRBJ2-6; D perhaps matches TRBD1 (5 bases). Trimming took 5 bases from V and 2 from J, leaving 9 bases between them. The CDR3 has 15 residues. CDR1 KGHDR and CDR2 SFDVKD come from the germline V gene. The CDR3 region has the DNA TGTGCCACCAGTGTCTCAGGGACTGGGGCCAACGTCCTGACTTTC. Its protein product is CATSVSGTGANVLTF.

V is TRBV7-2 and J is TRBJ2-7, with TRBD2 matching over 7 bases. V lost 3 bases to trimming and J lost 0 bases; unmatched junction nucleotides: 8. The CDR3 contains 16 residues. The germline V gene encodes CDR1 SGHTA and CDR2 FQGNSA. The DNA of the CDR3 is TGTGCCAGCAGCTTGGGGGGGAATCTACTCTCCTACGAGCAGTACTTC. This translates into CASSLGGNLLSYEQYF. Filled out from reference TRBV7-2 and TRBJ2-7, the complete variable domain reads GAGVSQSPSNKVTEKGKDVELRCDPISGHTALYWYRQSLGQGLEFLIYFQGNSAPDKSGLPSDRFSAERTGGSVSTLTIQRTQQEDSAVYLCASSLGGNLLSYEQYFGPGTRLTVT.

This chain joins TRBV19 and TRBJ1-2; a weak D match, TRBD1 (5 bases). The CDR3 contains 16 residues. Germline values: CDR1 LNHDA, CDR2 SQIVND (reference sequence). Trimming took off 9 bases at V and 1 base at J, with 21 bases between the two ends. CDR3 nucleotide sequence: TGTGCCAGCCGATCGGGGGGGACCCGATATAACTATGGCTACACCTTC. Translated: CASRSGGTRYNYGYTF. Based on the CDR3 plus reference TRBV19 and TRBJ1-2, the full variable domain is DGGITQSPKYLFRKEGQNVTLSCEQNLNHDAMYWYRQDPGQGLRLIYYSQIVNDFQKGDIAEGYSVSREKKESFPLTVTSAQKNPTAFYLCASRSGGTRYNYGYTFGSGTRLTVV.

This CDR3 reads CASSIPRMNTGELFF. The CDR3, as DNA: TGTGCCAGTAGTATACCCAGGATGAACACCGGGGAGCTGTTTTTT. The rearrangement links TRBV19 to TRBJ2-2, with unresolved D. CDR3 length: 15 residues. Trimming took 2 bases from V and 1 from J, leaving 8 bases between them. Per the germline V gene, CDR1 is LNHDA and CDR2 is SQIVND (reference sequence).

This rearrangement joins TRBV5-6 to TRBJ2-4; the match to TRBD1 covers 7 bases. This CDR3 contains 13 residues. Germline CDR1 reads SGHDT; CDR2 reads YYEEEE. The V and J ends lost 5 bases and 6 bases, in that order; junction bases with no gene match: 5. The CDR3 region has the DNA TGTGCCAGCAGAAGGGACAGAGTAAACATTCAGTACTTC. Translated: CASRRDRVNIQYF.

This clone was observed a single time. The chain has TRBV10-3 and TRBJ2-1; D is unresolved. The CDR3 length is 15 residues. CDR1 is ENHRY, CDR2 SYGVKD, per germline. V shed 3 bases and J shed 5 bases, with 14 bases lying between them. The CDR3 here is CAISDPGWHNNEQFF. CDR3 sequence (DNA): TGTGCCATCAGTGACCCAGGCTGGCACAACAATGAGCAGTTCTTC.

The chain carries TRBV19 and TRBJ1-5; 7 nucleotides agree with TRBD1. Germline-derived CDR1 and CDR2 are LNHDA and SQIVND (reference sequence). V lost 8 bases to trimming and J lost 2 bases; unmatched junction nucleotides: 15. CDR3 size: 17 residues. CDR3 residues: CASQYRGGTAGNQPQHF. The CDR3 nucleotides are TGTGCCAGTCAGTATAGGGGGGGGACAGCCGGCAATCAGCCCCAGCATTTT.

A single count supports this clone. The chain employs TRBV7-6 and TRBJ2-1, with 9 bases identical to TRBD2. This CDR3 comprises 14 residues. The germline V gene has CDR1 SGHVS and CDR2 FNYEAQ. The V and J ends lost 4 bases and 12 bases, in that order; junction bases with no gene match: 10. The CDR3 is CASSSGLARQGQFF. CDR3 DNA sequence: TGTGCCAGCAGCTCCGGACTAGCGCGCCAGGGGCAGTTCTTC.

The gene calls are TRBV2 and TRBJ2-6, with D possibly TRBD2 on 5 matching bases. The CDR3 has 16 residues. Germline CDR1 SNHLY, CDR2 FYNNEI. With 1 base removed from V and 0 bases from J, the gap between germline ends came to 7 bases. In DNA, the CDR3 is TGTGCCAGCAGTGAAGGGAGGATCTCTGGGGCCAACGTCCTGACTTTC. Protein: CASSEGRISGANVLTF.

The chain carries TRBV4-1 and TRBJ2-1; D might be TRBD1 or TRBD2, each matching 6 bases. The CDR3 runs 16 residues. The germline V gene encodes CDR1 MGHRA and CDR2 YSYEKL. Trimming removed 1 base from V and 9 bases from J, with 19 bases in between. The CDR3, as DNA: TGCGCCAGCAGCCAAGTTCCGGTTCGAAGGGGGGCTGAGCAGTTCTTC. Protein product: CASSQVPVRRGAEQFF.

The rearrangement joins TRBV12-3 or TRBV12-4 to TRBJ1-5; possibly TRBD1 for D (6 bases). Trimming left V 7 bases short and J 4 bases short, with 11 bases between. CDR3 length: 13 amino acids. The CDR3 spells CASIGTGNQPQHF. The CDR3 region has the DNA TGTGCCAGCATTGGAACAGGGAATCAGCCCCAGCATTTT.

The chain links TRBV27 to TRBJ1-1; no firm D call. Germline CDR1 reads MNHEY; CDR2 reads SMNVEV (reference sequence). V lost 1 base, J lost 5 bases, and 11 bases lay in between. The CDR3 spans 14 residues. The CDR3 loop reads CASSLLGRWTEAFF. For the CDR3, the DNA is TGTGCCAGCAGTTTATTAGGGAGGTGGACTGAAGCTTTCTTT.

The chain links TRBV6-5 to TRBJ1-3, with D perhaps matching TRBD1 (6 bases). This CDR3 is 13 amino acids long. The V and J ends lost 4 bases and 7 bases respectively, with 11 bases between them. CDR1 and CDR2 (germline): MNHEY, SVGAGI. The CDR3 coding sequence is TGTGCCAGCAGTTCCACAGGGAGCAACACCATATATTTT. Translating gives CASSSTGSNTIYF.

This chain links TRBV11-2 with TRBJ2-5; 7 nucleotides agree with TRBD1. The CDR3 contains 15 residues. V trimming: 5 bases; J trimming: 5 bases; junction bases outside the gene matches: 11. Germline CDR1 reads SGHAT; CDR2 reads FQNNGV. Written as DNA, the CDR3 is TGTGCCAGCAGCCTACGACAGGGCCTCGGTGAGACCCAGTACTTC. This codes for CASSLRQGLGETQYF.

This sequence joins TRBV7-6 and TRBJ1-4; D remains unclear. CDR3 length: 13 amino acids. V was trimmed by 2 bases and J by 9 bases, leaving 10 bases between them. Per the germline V gene, CDR1 is SGHVS and CDR2 is FNYEAQ. CDR3 in amino acids: CASSLLGGQKLFF. CDR3 DNA sequence: TGTGCCAGCAGCTTACTCGGCGGGCAAAAACTGTTTTTT.

In this sample, this clone turned up once. V is TRBV9 and J is TRBJ1-1; tentatively, D is TRBD1 (6 bases). CDR3 length: 16 residues. Per the germline V gene, CDR1 is SGDLS and CDR2 is YYNGEE. Between the trimmed V and J ends, which lost 4 bases and 0 bases, there was a span of 16 bases. CDR3 in amino acids: CASSPQGFGMNTEAFF. The CDR3 nucleotides are TGTGCCAGCAGCCCTCAGGGGTTTGGGATGAACACTGAAGCTTTCTTT.

The chain couples TRBV20-1 to TRBJ2-3; 10 positions agree with TRBD2. In germline, CDR1 is DFQATT, CDR2 SNEGSKA (reference sequence). There are 15 residues in the CDR3. The junction had 9 bases not matched to a gene; V was cut back by 6 bases and J by 3 bases. CDR3 loop: CSASIAGGPTDTQYF. In DNA form, the CDR3 reads TGCAGTGCCAGTATAGCGGGGGGCCCGACAGATACGCAGTATTTT.

The chain links TRBV30 to TRBJ1-5; D gene ambiguous. Trimming stripped 1 base from V and 4 bases from J, with 14 bases between. Germline CDR1 reads GTSNPN; CDR2 reads SVGIG (reference sequence). This CDR3 spans 15 amino acids. The CDR3 reads CAWSGPGTLNQPQHF. For the CDR3, the DNA is TGTGCCTGGAGTGGGCCAGGAACATTGAATCAGCCCCAGCATTTT.

The CDR3 protein is CASSRLASWELFF. The CDR3 coding sequence is TGTGCCAGCAGCCGCCTAGCGTCCTGGGAGCTGTTTTTT. This chain connects TRBV6-2 or TRBV6-3 to TRBJ2-2; possibly TRBD2 for D (6 bases). V lost 6 bases and J lost 9, with 14 bases in between. The CDR3 is 13 amino acids. Germline values: CDR1 MNHEY, CDR2 SVGEGT.

The chain carries TRBV5-1 and TRBJ1-1, with TRBD1 matching over 7 bases. V dropped 2 bases and J dropped 5; count of bases not matched to a gene: 12. In germline, CDR1 is SGHRS, CDR2 YFSETQ. The CDR3 totals 16 residues. For the CDR3, the DNA is TGCGCCAGCAGCTTAGACCCCAGGACAGGAGGTACTGAAGCTTTCTTT. Translated, it gives CASSLDPRTGGTEAFF.

A note on this clone: This sample also contains other DNA sequences that code for the same CDR3. The chain combines TRBV5-1 with TRBJ1-2; 8 positions match TRBD1. Germline V gene sequence: CDR1 SGHRS, CDR2 YFSETQ. The V gene end was trimmed by 4 bases and the J gene end by 4 bases; junction bases not matched to a gene: 6. This CDR3 region has 14 residues. The CDR3 nucleotides read TGCGCCAGCAGCCGAGGACAGGGAAGCTATGGCTACACCTTC. It yields the protein CASSRGQGSYGYTF.